This T cell receptor (beta chain) was sequenced in a study of cytomegalovirus exposure and HLA in healthy donors (dated by TCRdb to about 2017). Study-wide context: In an earlier analysis of 550 to 750 of the donors, around 300 Gb of sequence data and about 110 million unique TCR beta sequences from 150 million to 200 million T cells were reported. The study was designed to test whether signatures of past pathogen exposure could be identified by cataloging public T cell receptors. Roughly 300 gigabases of sequencing data and 70 million to 95 million unique TCR sequences made up an early release that covered around 640 HLA-typed donors. A later genetic analysis took genome-wide SNP genotypes for about 55% of the 666 donors and used that subset as a discovery cohort. An earlier analysis of fewer than 700 of the donors applied high-throughput TCR beta sequencing to assess whether each TCR beta V gene segment acted as functional or pseudogenic. Typing coverage differed by locus: A, B, C, DRB1 and DQB1 were typed in about 620-630 donors, DQA1 in around 500, DPA1 in over 600, and DPB1 in 400 to 490. Using immunosequencing, the study profiled T cell repertoires from around 670 subjects and related those repertoires to cytomegalovirus serostatus. A later analysis re-examined previously published TCR beta repertoires from over 500 donors and added high-resolution HLA genotyping to investigate patterns of TCR occurrence. Donor age, sex, ethnicity and CMV serostatus were compiled alongside the repertoire data. All discovery cohort repertoires had been generated on a single sequencing platform. Class I and class II HLA loci were covered by the typing at four-digit resolution. In addition to the first cohort of around 670 subjects, a separate validation cohort of 130 or so different subjects was used. Rather than using new phenotypic data, the later analysis identified candidate immune exposures from TCR beta sequences and from how often those sequences occurred across donors. Among the approximately 400 genotyped donors, around 81% belonged to the genetic ancestry cluster associated with self-reported Caucasian donors. Across some 400 genotyped donors of the cohort, an average of 235,054 unique TCR beta nucleotide sequences per donor were sequenced, and 15% to 20% of those sequences were non-productive. Five DR-DQ haplotypes were treated as single units for association and clustering because of strong linkage in the cohort. High-throughput TCR immunosequencing, statistical association of individual TCRs with disease status, and machine learning were combined to predict cytomegalovirus infection status. The paper as a whole reports these results and caveats: Sequencing depth was assumed to be roughly uniform across donors in the presence/absence analyses, though that assumption may not hold. A later analysis reported that several top co-occurrence clusters appeared linked to parvovirus B19, influenza, CMV and Epstein-Barr virus. Three of the identified cytomegalovirus-associated TCR beta chains were confirmed in vitro to be specific for cytomegalovirus antigens. Across donors, most TCR sequences were observed very rarely, whereas some public TCRs were present in many individuals. Because some donors lacked HLA typing at each locus, the association tests relied only on the typed subset. Linkage disequilibrium might explain the correlated functional status among segregating V segments, but an unknown experimental factor could not be excluded. In a later genetic analysis, a missense DCLRE1C variant was associated with V-gene and J-gene trimming of TCR beta chains, and the association was replicated in an independent cohort. In a later analysis, HLA-associated TCR beta chains showed more clonal expansion and lower generation probabilities than non-associated chains that were equally common. The authors suggested that the approach could potentially be extended to other disease states and immunological phenotypes. In this cohort, only TCR beta chains were sequenced, and detectable features were limited by the absence of alpha or paired-chain data. According to a later analysis, TCR association rates differed among HLA loci, with DRB1 alleles showing the most associated TCRs and HLA-C alleles showing the fewest. The sequencing pipeline was judged likely to have produced a cluster of highly shared sequence variants as a technical artifact. The study listed approximately 150 TCR beta chains as associated with cytomegalovirus. Broadly in line with IMGT annotations, most TCR beta V segments showed up in productive rearrangements about 90% or about 30% of the time in an earlier analysis of 587 of the donors. For the cohort, immune exposure information was limited to CMV serostatus. Because counts were too low, roughly 17 rarely observed V segments, including chromosome 9 orphons, were left out of the earlier analysis of roughly 600 of the donors. A later analysis associated roughly 17,000 TCR beta sequences with specific HLA alleles at a false discovery rate of 0.05. A later genetic analysis reported fewer N-insertions in productive TCRs among donors in an Asian-associated ancestry cluster than the roughly 650-donor mean. A further reported finding was that TCR beta sequences accurately predicted the HLA-A and HLA-B alleles for most subjects in the first cohort. Cytomegalovirus status was reported to be diagnosed by the classifier with high specificity and sensitivity in both the original and validation cohorts. When HLA alleles, especially DR and DQ, strongly co-occurred, attributing TCR associations to individual alleles was difficult. In a later analysis, most CMV-associated TCR beta chains were found to appear HLA-restricted, with HLA associations seemingly driven largely by CMV exposure.

The cohort was made up of about 610 healthy bone marrow donors. All cohort members were sampled while nominally healthy, although unrecorded immune exposures were likely present. The donor was CMV seronegative and belonged to the group of 352 seronegative cohort members. A peripheral blood sample was provided by each donor, and peripheral blood mononuclear cells were used for TCR beta sequencing. Genomic DNA extraction from the blood cell samples was performed with the Qiagen DNeasy Blood Extraction Kit. Library prep was done by the immunoSEQ multiplex PCR assay. A mixture of 60 forward primers for TCR Vbeta segments and 13 reverse primers for TCR Jbeta segments was used in the multiplex PCR. The CDR3 region of rearranged TCR beta genes was amplified from genomic DNA by a multiplex PCR assay. On the Illumina HiSeq System, the amplified TCR beta libraries were sequenced as 87-base-pair reads. In the paper's pipeline: In a later analysis, 80 million or so unique TCR beta chains were counted across the roughly 670 repertoires, and roughly 9.9 million of these chains were shared by at least two donors. To remove PCR and sequencing errors, raw reads were error-corrected and collapsed into unique sequences using a nearest-neighbor algorithm that merged closely related sequences. CDR3 sequences were aligned to IMGT reference sequences to assign V, D and J gene segments. For a sequence to be retained, a match of at least six nucleotides was required to both a V gene segment and a J gene segment. Rearrangements were called productive when the CDR3 lacked stop codons and stayed in frame with V and J; all others were non-productive. Following IMGT convention, CDR3 was defined as the stretch from the second conserved V-encoded cysteine to the conserved J-encoded phenylalanine. In an earlier analysis of 550 to 650 of the donors, sequences lacking an unambiguous match to a single V gene segment were excluded. An earlier analysis of approximately 590 of the donors called V segments functional above 56.7% productive rearrangements and segregating when the between-donor standard deviation exceeded 5%. To diagnose cytomegalovirus status from the catalog of TCR beta chain sequences, a statistical classification framework was built. V and J gene assignment, in a later analysis, came from comparing TCR nucleotide sequences with IMGT/GENE-DB human TR gene sequences. Using the TCRdist pipeline, a later analysis assigned CDR3 sequences along with most-parsimonious VDJ recombination scenarios. In a later analysis, each TCR beta chain was defined by its CDR3 amino acid sequence together with its V-gene family, and reads lacking a unique V-gene family were excluded. In a later analysis, around 650 highly shared, low-generation-probability nucleotide sequences were removed to address suspected cross-contamination and a sequencing artifact. For each public chain, a later analysis derived a clonal expansion index from normalized ranks of inferred template counts within each repertoire. Generation probabilities in a later analysis came from a VDJ recombination model fitted to out-of-frame rearrangements, and those results were checked against IGoR. In a later analysis, TCR-TCR, TCR-HLA and TCR-CMV co-occurrence was scored with hypergeometric tests, and a repertoire-size bias correction was applied to TCR pairs. In a later analysis, false discovery rates were estimated by permuting HLA or CMV assignments 20 times. A later analysis grouped co-occurring TCRs with DBSCAN, adding TCRdist sequence similarity when clustering within HLA-allele-positive subsets. For co-occurrence clustering, repertoires with fewer than 30,000 or more than 120,000 public chains were excluded, along with four or five repertoires with anomalous nucleotide sharing. TCRdb stores this immuneACCESS table with in-frame sequences only. Part of the clones is absent; in the studies checked, under half of the shortfall reflects unresolved V genes, and no reason is known for the rest. The DNA gave D and trimming, while V, J and clone size come from that table. This sample lists about 200,000 clones; approximately 81% were detected once. The ten most abundant clones make up approximately 2.9% of the sample.

Turning to this clone: The clone's antigen remains unknown. Compared with germline, one end of the junction differs, possibly owing to a read error.

The clonotype was recovered from a man aged 25-45 years in good health and CMV-seronegative. Sequenced sample: PBMCs.

The DNA sequence is given as TGTTCCAGCACGGGGGGGCCAGGTACCCAGTACTTC. Its amino acids are CSSTGGPGTQYF. The rearrangement joined TRBV7-9 to TRBJ2-5; TRBD2 matches 8 bases in the middle. From cysteine to phenylalanine, the CDR3 is 12 amino acids long. The read is trimmed to its CDR3 DNA, 36 bases read in frame from base 1. CDR1 is given as SEHNR and CDR2 as FQNEAQ, both from the germline V gene (reference sequence).